These 30 T cell receptor beta chains share one sample of origin, sequenced in a study of blood T cell repertoires in COVID-19. The repertoire was sequenced with immunoSEQ multiplex PCR; TCRdb's copy has only in-frame clones and lacks some. This sample has 71,000 or so clones, with 85% to 90% found just once. Material for sequencing was peripheral blood. The receptors were gathered from a man aged 50-60 years with active COVID-19.

This clone has more than one count but fewer than ten. This sequence joins TRBV7-8 and TRBJ1-4; 10 positions match TRBD1. The CDR3 is 16 residues long. J gave up 7 bases and V 3 bases, and 8 bases lay outside the gene matches. CDR1 is SGHVS, CDR2 FQNEAQ, per germline. The CDR3 region is CASSLGQGRVREKLFF. As DNA, the CDR3 is TGTGCCAGCAGCTTGGGACAGGGGCGGGTTCGTGAAAAACTGTTTTTT.

The rearrangement links TRBV11-2 to TRBJ2-3, with D maybe TRBD2 (7 bases). Germline V gene data show CDR1 as SGHAT and CDR2 as FQNNGV. The germline V and J ends were trimmed by 4 bases and 3 bases, with 14 bases remaining between them. This CDR3 contains 15 residues. The CDR3 reads CASSWAGAGTDTQYF. The CDR3 bases are TGTGCCAGCAGCTGGGCGGGGGCTGGAACAGATACGCAGTATTTT.

The chain joins TRBV14 to TRBJ2-1; 9 bases are a match to TRBD2. Losses at the gene ends were 5 bases for V and 0 bases for J; bases not matched to a gene: 8. The CDR3 loop spans 17 amino acids. Germline lookup yields CDR1 SGHDN and CDR2 FVKESK. The CDR3 protein is CASSLRLAGSSYNEQFF. In nucleotides, the CDR3 is TGTGCCAGCAGCTTACGTCTAGCGGGGAGCTCCTACAATGAGCAGTTCTTC.

The V gene is TRBV6-6, the J gene TRBJ2-4, with 8 nucleotides matching TRBD1. Per the germline V gene, CDR1 is MNHNY and CDR2 is SVGAGI (reference sequence). The CDR3 runs 17 residues. V gave up 5 bases and J gave up 0 bases; unmatched junction bases: 9. CDR3 protein: CASSPRTGTLAKNIQYF. The CDR3 DNA follows: TGTGCCAGCAGTCCCCGGACAGGGACCTTAGCCAAAAACATTCAGTACTTC.

This chain joins TRBV7-2 and TRBJ2-3; 16 bases fit TRBD2. Trimming cost V 1 base and J 6 bases; bases outside gene matches: 7. The length of the CDR3 is 18 residues. Germline V gives CDR1 SGHTA, CDR2 FQGNSA. The CDR3 DNA follows: TGTGCCAGCAGCTTAGTGGGGACTAGCGGGGGGGCCTTTGATACGCAGTATTTT. Protein: CASSLVGTSGGAFDTQYF.

The chain employs TRBV30 and TRBJ2-5, with D possibly matching TRBD1 (5 bases). CDR3 size: 15 residues. Trimming pared 1 base from V and 2 bases from J, leaving 14 bases between. CDR1 and CDR2 (germline): GTSNPN, SVGIG (reference sequence). CDR3 DNA sequence: TGTGCCTGGAGTGACGGCCCGGACACTCAAGAGACCCAGTACTTC. Encoded protein: CAWSDGPDTQETQYF.

The CDR3 nucleotides are TGTGCCAGCAGTTTCTCCGGGGGGGAGACCCAGTACTTC. This gives the protein CASSFSGGETQYF. The V and J genes are TRBV12-3 or TRBV12-4 and TRBJ2-5; 7 nucleotides align to TRBD2. The CDR3 has 13 residues. With 3 bases clipped from V and 5 bases from J, the junction kept 3 bases outside the gene matches.

This clone was seen only once. CDR3 sequence: CASSFLSGGAQDTQYF. CDR3 sequence (DNA): TGTGCCAGCAGCTTTCTTAGCGGGGGGGCTCAAGATACGCAGTATTTT. The chain has TRBV5-4 and TRBJ2-3, with 11 bases identical to TRBD2. This CDR3 has 16 amino acids. The J segment lost 5 bases and the V segment lost 2 bases, leaving 7 bases of the junction unmatched. The germline gives CDR1 SGHNT, CDR2 YYREEE (reference sequence). Looking up the rest from reference TRBV5-4 and TRBJ2-3 gives the full variable domain: ETGVTQSPTHLIKTRGQQVTLRCSSQSGHNTVSWYQQALGQGPQFIFQYYREEENGRGNFPPRFSGLQFPNYSSELNVNALELDDSALYLCASSFLSGGAQDTQYFGPGTRLTVL.

This chain uses TRBV18 with TRBJ1-4; 11 positions agree with TRBD1. V shed 6 bases, J shed 3 bases, and the junction held 9 bases outside the gene matches. Germline assignment: CDR1 KGHSH and CDR2 LQKENI. CDR3 length: 17 amino acids. The CDR3 sequence: CASSAGTGGLSNEKLFF. The CDR3, as DNA: TGTGCCAGCTCCGCCGGGACAGGGGGATTATCTAATGAAAAACTGTTTTTT.

Points on this clone: At one boundary the junction diverges from the germline segment, which might be a read error. CDR3 DNA: TGTGCCAGCAGCCTAACTAGCGGGGGGAGTCAAGCACAGAATGAGCAGTTCTTC. This gives the protein CASSLTSGGSQAQNEQFF. The chain links TRBV7-3 to TRBJ2-1, with 12 bases fitting TRBD2. Germline V gene lookup returns CDR1 SGHTA and CDR2 FQGTGA. The CDR3 is 18 residues long.

Only a few counts were recorded for this clone. The chain couples TRBV19 to TRBJ2-7; D might be TRBD1 (5 bases). Trimming took off 3 bases at V and 3 bases at J, with 9 bases between the two ends. The V gene's germline CDR1 is LNHDA and CDR2 SQIVND (reference sequence). This CDR3 contains 13 residues. CDR3 in DNA: TGTGCCAGTAGTATCACAGGTGTCTACGAGCAGTACTTC. Translating gives CASSITGVYEQYF.

The rearrangement links TRBV2 to TRBJ1-4, with 8 nucleotides matching TRBD1. J was trimmed by 3 bases and V by 4 bases; bases with no gene match: 10. The CDR3 loop spans 17 amino acids. Germline V gene lookup returns CDR1 SNHLY and CDR2 FYNNEI. CDR3 DNA sequence: TGTGCCAGCAGTGCACGTGACAGGGGAGGTCCTAATGAAAAACTGTTTTTT. It translates to CASSARDRGGPNEKLFF.

The V and J genes are TRBV30 and TRBJ2-5; D might be TRBD2 (5 bases). Germline loops: CDR1 GTSNPN, CDR2 SVGIG (reference sequence). The CDR3 totals 14 residues. V was cut by 4 bases and J by 2 bases, with 14 bases left in between. This chain's CDR3 is CAWIPGSKQETQYF. The CDR3 DNA is TGTGCCTGGATACCGGGGTCGAAGCAAGAGACCCAGTACTTC.

This clone was found once. The J gene is TRBJ2-2, the V gene TRBV28; TRBD2 matches at 15 bases. The length of the CDR3 is 17 residues. After removal of 6 bases from V and 5 bases from J, the junction contained 7 bases not matched to a gene. Germline V gene lookup returns CDR1 MDHEN and CDR2 SYDVKM. The CDR3 nucleotides are TGTGCCAGCAGGCGTGGTGGACTAGCGGGAGGGACCGGGGAGCTGTTTTTT. Its protein product is CASRRGGLAGGTGELFF.

This clone came up once. The chain is built from TRBV6-2 or TRBV6-3 and TRBJ1-2, with D unresolved. Trimming took off 4 bases at V and 4 bases at J, with 7 bases between the two ends. Germline V gene data show CDR1 as MNHEY and CDR2 as SVGEGT. The CDR3 consists of 12 residues. The CDR3, as DNA: TGTGCCAGCAGTTTAAACTTCTATGGCTACACCTTC. Its protein is CASSLNFYGYTF.

V and J are TRBV7-3 and TRBJ2-5; D is possibly TRBD1 (6 bases). The CDR3 covers 14 residues. V lost 2 bases to trimming and J lost 1 base, with 8 bases between them. Germline CDR1 is SGHTA and CDR2 is FQGTGA. CDR3 nucleotides: TGTGCCAGCAGCTTAGGCAGGGGCCAAGAGACCCAGTACTTC. Its protein product is CASSLGRGQETQYF. The full variable domain, completed using reference TRBV7-3 and TRBJ2-5, is GAGVSQTPSNKVTEKGKYVELRCDPISGHTALYWYRQSLGQGPEFLIYFQGTGAADDSGLPNDRFFAVRPEGSVSTLKIQRTERGDSAVYLCASSLGRGQETQYFGPGTRLLVL.

This chain links TRBV11-2 with TRBJ2-5; 9 bases match TRBD1. The ends lost 8 bases at V and 5 bases at J; junction bases unmatched: 15. Germline V gene data show CDR1 as SGHAT and CDR2 as FQNNGV. The CDR3 has 16 amino acids. The CDR3 reads CASGETGTGSSETQYF. The CDR3, as DNA: TGTGCCAGCGGAGAAACCGGGACAGGGTCGTCGGAGACCCAGTACTTC.

The gene calls are TRBV29-1 and TRBJ2-4, with TRBD1 matching over 9 bases. This CDR3 has 14 residues. CDR1 SQVTM and CDR2 ANQGSEA come from the germline V gene. V lost 2 bases and J lost 7; bases outside the gene matches: 6. The CDR3 loop reads CSVELGTGRNIQYF. DNA of the CDR3: TGCAGCGTTGAACTAGGGACAGGGAGGAACATTCAGTACTTC. Using reference TRBV29-1 and TRBJ2-4 for the parts outside the CDR3, the full variable domain is SAVISQKPSRDICQRGTSLTIQCQVDSQVTMMFWYRQQPGQSLTLIATANQGSEATYESGFVIDKFPISRPNLTFSTLTVSNMSPEDSSIYLCSVELGTGRNIQYFGAGTRLSVL.

The chain is built from TRBV5-5 and TRBJ2-5; D gene uncertain. Trimming removed 0 bases from V and 2 bases from J, with 8 bases in between. The CDR3 loop spans 14 amino acids. Germline assignment: CDR1 SGHKS and CDR2 YYEKEE (reference sequence). CDR3 amino acids: CASSLAVTQETQYF. As DNA, the CDR3 is TGTGCCAGCAGCTTGGCCGTAACACAAGAGACCCAGTACTTC.

This clone has more than one count but fewer than ten. The identical CDR3 is also encoded by other nucleotide sequences in the sample. This chain links TRBV28 with TRBJ1-5; no clear D gene. Germline-derived CDR1 and CDR2 are MDHEN and SYDVKM. This CDR3 has 12 residues. Between the trimmed V and J ends, which lost 3 bases and 4 bases, there was a span of 4 bases. The CDR3 nucleotides are TGTGCCAGCAGTTTCCTTAATCAGCCCCAGCATTTT. Translation: CASSFLNQPQHF.

This CDR3 reads CASSLLSQGPNYGYTF. The CDR3 bases are TGTGCCAGCAGTTTATTGTCACAGGGTCCTAACTATGGCTACACCTTC. The chain has TRBV28 and TRBJ1-2; D is perhaps TRBD1 (6 bases). V dropped 1 base and J dropped 0 bases, with 12 bases sitting between them. The germline CDR1 and CDR2 sequences are MDHEN and SYDVKM. This CDR3 has 16 amino acids.

The genes are TRBV15 and TRBJ2-7; tentative D call: TRBD2 (5 bases). This CDR3 has 14 amino acids. Germline-derived CDR1 and CDR2 are LNHNV and YYDKDF (reference sequence). V lost 3 bases and J 3 bases, leaving 12 bases between the germline ends. The CDR3, as DNA: TGTGCCACCAGCAGTAGTGGGAGAGGCTACGAGCAGTACTTC. Its translation: CATSSSGRGYEQYF.

The chain joins TRBV7-3 to TRBJ2-1; 7 nucleotides line up with TRBD1. The CDR3 spans 17 residues. Germline CDR1 reads SGHTA; CDR2 reads FQGTGA. J gave up 7 bases and V 2 bases, and 14 bases lay outside the gene matches. In nucleotides, the CDR3 is TGTGCCAGCAGCTTATTTCACCGGGACAGTGAAGGGAATGAGCAGTTCTTC. Residues: CASSLFHRDSEGNEQFF.

The rearrangement joins TRBV7-8 to TRBJ1-1; 8 bases fit TRBD1. V trimming: 6 bases; J trimming: 5 bases; junction bases outside the gene matches: 5. Germline V gene lookup returns CDR1 SGHVS and CDR2 FQNEAQ. This CDR3 is built from 13 residues. The CDR3, as DNA: TGTGCCAGCAGGCCGACAGGGGTTACTGAAGCTTTCTTT. Translating gives CASRPTGVTEAFF.

The rearrangement uses TRBV19 and TRBJ2-1; D is uncertain. Germline values: CDR1 LNHDA, CDR2 SQIVND (reference sequence). V was pared by 2 bases and J by 5 bases, with 7 bases between. CDR3 length equals 13 residues. CDR3 residues: CASSIQVDNEQFF. The CDR3 DNA is TGTGCCAGTAGTATACAGGTAGACAATGAGCAGTTCTTC.

In its sample, this clone was seen a few times. The genes are TRBV19 and TRBJ1-2; no definite D call. CDR1 is LNHDA, CDR2 SQIVND, per germline (reference sequence). V lost 5 bases to trimming and J lost 0 bases, with 13 bases between them. The CDR3 totals 15 residues. The CDR3 DNA is TGTGCCAGTAGTCTCCAATTCACTGCTAACTATGGCTACACCTTC. Encoded protein: CASSLQFTANYGYTF. Using reference TRBV19 and TRBJ1-2 for the parts outside the CDR3, the full variable domain is DGGITQSPKYLFRKEGQNVTLSCEQNLNHDAMYWYRQDPGQGLRLIYYSQIVNDFQKGDIAEGYSVSREKKESFPLTVTSAQKNPTAFYLCASSLQFTANYGYTFGSGTRLTVV.

This clone has just a few counts. The rearrangement links TRBV19 to TRBJ1-5; no firm D call. The length of the CDR3 is 15 residues. The V gene's germline CDR1 is LNHDA and CDR2 SQIVND (reference sequence). V lost 0 bases and J 6 bases, leaving 12 bases between the germline ends. The CDR3 DNA follows: TGTGCCAGTAGTATAGATGTTCGGTCTGGTCAGCCCCAGCATTTT. The encoded protein is CASSIDVRSGQPQHF.

The chain employs TRBV6-5 and TRBJ1-4, with TRBD1 matching 7 bases. V lost 4 bases and J lost 0; bases outside the gene matches: 5. The CDR3 runs 16 residues. Germline V gene data show CDR1 as MNHEY and CDR2 as SVGAGI. The CDR3 loop is CASSSGRGPTNEKLFF. CDR3 bases: TGTGCCAGCAGTTCCGGAAGGGGGCCAACTAATGAAAAACTGTTTTTT.

The gene calls are TRBV24-1 and TRBJ1-5; D might be TRBD1 (6 bases). Germline V gene lookup returns CDR1 KGHDR and CDR2 SFDVKD. The length of the CDR3 is 16 residues. V was cut by 3 bases and J by 0 bases, with 11 bases left in between. CDR3 sequence: CATSDPLQGSNQPQHF. Written as DNA, the CDR3 is TGTGCCACCAGTGATCCGCTACAGGGTAGCAATCAGCCCCAGCATTTT.

The rearrangement links TRBV28 to TRBJ2-3; D perhaps matches TRBD2 (6 bases). Germline V CDR1 and CDR2: MDHEN, SYDVKM. The CDR3 contains 15 residues. V was clipped by 8 bases and J by 1 base, with 16 bases between them. CDR3 sequence: CASQGRSGGTDTQYF. In nucleotides, the CDR3 is TGTGCCAGCCAGGGCCGTAGCGGTGGCACAGATACGCAGTATTTT. The full variable domain, rest sourced from reference TRBV28 and TRBJ2-3, is DVKVTQSSRYLVKRTGEKVFLECVQDMDHENMFWYRQDPGLGLRLIYFSYDVKMKEKGDIPEGYSVSREKKERFSLILESASTNQTSMYLCASQGRSGGTDTQYFGPGTRLTVL.